Listed below are T cell receptor beta chains from one sample, sequenced in a study of OX40 agonist ivuxolimab in advanced cancers. Only in-frame clones appear in the TCRdb table, and some are missing; sequencing was by immunoSEQ multiplex PCR. The data contain over 65,000 clones, approximately 84% of them singletons. Sequenced material: CD4+ or CD8+ T cells sorted from blood, taken in a trial of the OX40 agonist ivuxolimab. Every receptor here comes from an adult with an advanced solid tumor such as melanoma, head and neck, liver or kidney cancer. The CDR3 runs from the conserved cysteine through the conserved F or W. Each record gives: D gene, V gene, CDR3 protein. A D gene is named only where the DNA matches it firmly.

>-|TRBV15
CATSLERSQETQYF
>TRBD1|TRBV27
CASSNRGRYEQYF
>-|TRBV29-1
CSVASGQGWGYTF
>TRBD1|TRBV5-4
CASSSRGKEETQYF
>TRBD1|TRBV28
CASTLGTAYQPQHF
>-|TRBV7-3
CASSLREGSYNEQFF
>-|TRBV25-1
CASTNLAGGTDTQYF
>TRBD1|TRBV7-2
CASSKDRGIETQYF
>TRBD1|TRBV2
CASSLTGQGTYGYTF
>TRBD1|TRBV5-1
CASSLGQGDNYGYTF
>TRBD1|TRBV7-2
CASGPGQGSNEQFF
>TRBD1|TRBV19
CASSLSGTGYEKLFF
>TRBD1|TRBV18
CASSGQGWEQFF
>-|TRBV27
CASGPHGEGEKLFF
>-|TRBV5-8
CASSADSNQPQHF
>-|TRBV18
CASSPTYNEQFF
>TRBD1|TRBV5-1
CASSTGTAVPYEQYF
>TRBD2|TRBV18
CASSPQMTSGGYNEQFF
>-|TRBV15
CATSRGIVGTEAFF
>-|TRBV5-4
CASSGTGLSGDEQFF
>TRBD1|TRBV7-9
CASSLIAQGASEQFF
>TRBD1|TRBV10-3
CAISAGTGGGQPQHF
>TRBD1|TRBV4-1
CASSQPLGQGSSYEQYF
>-|TRBV15
CATSRRRQGGDTEAFF
>TRBD2|TRBV18
CASSYPSGAQVEQYF
>-|TRBV19
CASSNRGGGADVYEQYF
>-|TRBV30
CAWSLTGELFF
>-|TRBV10-2
CASSAVQVNQPQHF
>-|TRBV13
CASSLVGRYADTEAFF
>-|TRBV5-4
CASSSDSVTDTQYF
>-|TRBV2
CASSDLYQETQYF
>-|TRBV11-2
CASSPWSPNEQYF
>TRBD1|TRBV30
CAWSLLHGQGARGYTF
>TRBD1|TRBV7-2
CASSEQGPTNEKLFF
>TRBD1|TRBV5-4
CASSPMDREQFF
>TRBD1|TRBV5-1
CASSQGARETQYF
>-|TRBV4-3
CASSQARTTLAGELFF
>-|TRBV6-5
CASSPGQAGQPQHF
>-|TRBV28
CASSLHGIANTGELFF
>-|TRBV9
CASSVGIGQGKNTEAFF
>-|TRBV6-6
CASAGSGGNTIYF
>-|TRBV25-1
CATLRDLYGYTF
>-|TRBV14
CASNVRQQETQYF
>-|TRBV7-9
CASSGDTQYF
>-|TRBV5-4
CASAGGGGNTIYF
>TRBD1|TRBV6-6
CATGGQSFAYGYTF
>TRBD1|TRBV7-8
CASSARQGPRDEQYF